One and the same sample provided the 30 T cell receptor beta chains below, sequenced in a study of graft-versus-host responses after intestinal transplantation. Profiling relied on immunoSEQ multiplex PCR, and the TCRdb table lists in-frame clones only, not all of them. This table holds 20,000 to 25,000 clones, around 78% found once. Researchers processed graft tissue to release intraepithelial and lamina propria lymphocytes. This specimen was ileum tissue, taken 12 days after intestinal transplant. These receptors were taken from a human patient who received an intestinal transplant, so some T cells may come from the graft donor.

The chain has TRBV6-1 and TRBJ1-6, with D possibly TRBD1 on 6 matching bases. Germline CDR1 reads MNHNS; CDR2 reads SASEGT. The CDR3 consists of 13 residues. Trimming left V 5 bases short and J 6 bases short, with 8 bases between. CDR3 in DNA: TGTGCCAGCAGTCAGGGGAGTAATTCACCCCTCCACTTT. Its translation: CASSQGSNSPLHF.

This clone has just a few counts. The chain recombines TRBV30 with TRBJ1-2; D call uncertain. V shed 0 bases and J shed 8 bases, with 7 bases lying between them. Germline assignment: CDR1 GTSNPN and CDR2 SVGIG (reference sequence). The CDR3 loop spans 11 amino acids. In DNA, the CDR3 is TGTGCCTGGAGTGTCTCACAGGGCTACACCTTC. Protein: CAWSVSQGYTF.

The rearrangement links TRBV9 to TRBJ2-5; a weak D match, TRBD1 (5 bases). CDR3 length: 17 residues. Trimming took 2 bases from V and 5 from J, leaving 22 bases between them. Germline V lookup: CDR1 SGDLS, CDR2 YYNGEE. CDR3 coding DNA: TGTGCCAGCAGCGTTTGGGGTGGGGCAGCCCCCAGGGAGACCCAGTACTTC. The encoded protein is CASSVWGGAAPRETQYF. The full variable domain, rest sourced from reference TRBV9 and TRBJ2-5, is DSGVTQTPKHLITATGQRVTLRCSPRSGDLSVYWYQQSLDQGLQFLIQYYNGEERAKGNILERFSAQQFPDLHSELNLSSLELGDSALYFCASSVWGGAAPRETQYFGPGTRLLVL.

The rearrangement uses TRBV4-1 and TRBJ2-7; D not resolved. The V end was cut by 3 bases, the J end by 2 bases, with 11 bases between. The CDR3 has 14 residues. Per the germline V gene, CDR1 is MGHRA and CDR2 is YSYEKL. The CDR3 DNA follows: TGCGCCAGCAGCCAGCTCCCTTCTACCTACGAGCAGTACTTC. Its protein product is CASSQLPSTYEQYF.

The V call is TRBV5-1, the J call TRBJ2-5; 11 positions agree with TRBD1. J lost 5 bases, V lost 7 bases, and 10 bases had no gene match. Germline lookup yields CDR1 SGHRS and CDR2 YFSETQ. The CDR3 totals 15 residues. The CDR3 DNA follows: TGCGCCAGCTCCCCCGGGACAGGGGGGGAGGAGACCCAGTACTTC. Amino acids: CASSPGTGGEETQYF.

This chain uses TRBV7-2 with TRBJ2-5; 13 nucleotides align to TRBD2. The CDR3 is made up of 16 amino acids. V gave up 5 bases and J gave up 2 bases; unmatched junction bases: 5. Germline V gene lookup returns CDR1 SGHTA and CDR2 FQGNSA. CDR3 in amino acids: CASSVWTSGGQETQYF. CDR3 in DNA: TGTGCCAGCAGCGTATGGACTAGCGGGGGACAAGAGACCCAGTACTTC.

The rearrangement uses TRBV7-9 and TRBJ1-6; D not resolved. Germline CDR1 is SEHNR and CDR2 is FQNEAQ (reference sequence). The CDR3 length is 14 residues. Trimming pared 3 bases from V and 9 bases from J, leaving 12 bases between. In DNA, the CDR3 is TGTGCCAGCAGCTTGGGAGGGTGGGGTTCACCCCTCCACTTT. It yields the protein CASSLGGWGSPLHF.

The V and J genes are TRBV5-4 and TRBJ2-7; 8 bases map to TRBD2. The CDR3 runs to 15 residues. Germline V gene data show CDR1 as SGHNT and CDR2 as YYREEE (reference sequence). After removal of 0 bases from V and 7 bases from J, the junction contained 9 bases not matched to a gene. CDR3 coding DNA: TGTGCCAGCAGCTTGGAAGGCGGGGGGATGTGGGAGCAGTACTTC. Its translation is CASSLEGGGMWEQYF.

This clone occurred once. The CDR3 DNA reads as TGTGCCAGTAGTATTTTGGCGCGACAGAACAATCAGCCCCAGCATTTT. This codes for CASSILARQNNQPQHF. The chain has TRBV19 and TRBJ1-5; possibly TRBD1 for D (5 bases). The CDR3 length is 16 residues. Trimming removed 3 bases at V and 3 bases at J, with 15 bases between. Germline V gene sequence: CDR1 LNHDA, CDR2 SQIVND (reference sequence).

The chain is built from TRBV5-6 and TRBJ1-2, with 7 bases that match TRBD1. V lost 1 base, J lost 5 bases, and 11 bases stayed unmatched. In germline, CDR1 is SGHDT, CDR2 YYEEEE. CDR3 length: 16 amino acids. CDR3 bases: TGTGCCAGCAGCTTGAAGGCAGGGGGGCTGAGGTATGGCTACACCTTC. This codes for CASSLKAGGLRYGYTF. The entire variable domain, with the rest obtained from reference TRBV5-6 and TRBJ1-2, is as follows: DAGVTQSPTHLIKTRGQQVTLRCSPKSGHDTVSWYQQALGQGPQFIFQYYEEEERQRGNFPDRFSGHQFPNYSSELNVNALLLGDSALYLCASSLKAGGLRYGYTFGSGTRLTVV.

Written as DNA, the CDR3 is TGTGCCAGTAGTATAGATCTAGGGGTTTTGAGCAATCAGCCCCAGCATTTT. Translating gives CASSIDLGVLSNQPQHF. V is TRBV19 and J is TRBJ1-5; possibly TRBD1 for D (5 bases). Germline lookup yields CDR1 LNHDA and CDR2 SQIVND (reference sequence). This CDR3 is built from 17 residues. V lost 0 bases, J lost 1 base, and 13 bases lay in between.

The J gene is TRBJ1-2, the V gene TRBV30, with 7 positions matching TRBD1. The V and J ends lost 1 base and 7 bases, in that order; junction bases with no gene match: 0. From germline, CDR1 is GTSNPN and CDR2 SVGIG (reference sequence). The CDR3 is made up of 11 amino acids. CDR3 loop: CAWSGQGGYTF. In DNA form, the CDR3 reads TGTGCCTGGAGTGGACAGGGTGGCTACACCTTC.

A few counts support this clone. This chain connects TRBV9 to TRBJ2-6; D remains ambiguous. Germline assignment: CDR1 SGDLS and CDR2 YYNGEE. The V end lost 2 bases, the J end lost 2 bases, and 5 bases lay between the germline ends. The CDR3 has 14 amino acids. The CDR3 coding sequence is TGTGCCAGCAGCGTGGGCCCTGGGGCCAACGTCCTGACTTTC. It encodes CASSVGPGANVLTF.

The chain couples TRBV5-6 to TRBJ1-2; a possible D gene is TRBD1 (6 bases). This CDR3 has 18 amino acids. Trimming cost V 4 bases and J 2 bases, with 24 bases left between them. Germline lookup yields CDR1 SGHDT and CDR2 YYEEEE. The CDR3 DNA reads as TGTGCCAGCAGCCAAGTTTCGGGCAGGGGCCCGTTAAACTATGGCTACACCTTC. This codes for CASSQVSGRGPLNYGYTF. Using reference TRBV5-6 and TRBJ1-2 for the parts outside the CDR3, the full variable domain is DAGVTQSPTHLIKTRGQQVTLRCSPKSGHDTVSWYQQALGQGPQFIFQYYEEEERQRGNFPDRFSGHQFPNYSSELNVNALLLGDSALYLCASSQVSGRGPLNYGYTFGSGTRLTVV.

The chain links TRBV9 to TRBJ2-1, with 9 bases identical to TRBD1. With V trimmed by 0 bases and J by 15 bases, 13 bases remained unmatched. The CDR3 runs to 15 residues. The germline V gene encodes CDR1 SGDLS and CDR2 YYNGEE. CDR3: CASSVGPYRGLSPFF. DNA for the CDR3: TGTGCCAGCAGCGTAGGACCATACAGGGGGCTCAGTCCGTTCTTC.

This clone showed up just a few times. The chain joins TRBV7-6 to TRBJ2-7; weak D call: TRBD2 (6 bases). Germline CDR1 SGHVS, CDR2 FNYEAQ. Trimming cost V 4 bases and J 6 bases, with 19 bases left between them. This CDR3 has 15 amino acids. The CDR3 region has the DNA TGTGCCAGCAGCTACCGGGACTCCTATCTCGTCGAGCAGTACTTC. This sequence encodes CASSYRDSYLVEQYF.

The chain couples TRBV6-1 to TRBJ1-6; TRBD1 is a possible D gene (6 bases). Between the trimmed V and J ends, which lost 5 bases and 7 bases, there was a span of 12 bases. Germline values: CDR1 MNHNS, CDR2 SASEGT. CDR3 length equals 14 residues. Written as DNA, the CDR3 is TGTGCCAGCAGTTCCTGGACAGCCAATTCACCCCTCCACTTT. It codes for CASSSWTANSPLHF.

For the CDR3, the DNA is TGTGCCAGCAGTTACAGGAGCTCCTACGAGCAGTACTTC. It yields the protein CASSYRSSYEQYF. The V and J genes are TRBV6-6 and TRBJ2-7; no clear D gene. The germline CDR1 and CDR2 sequences are MNHNY and SVGAGI (reference sequence). The germline V and J ends were trimmed by 2 bases and 0 bases, with 5 bases remaining between them. This CDR3 is 13 amino acids long.

This clone was detected only once. The chain uses TRBV6-7 and TRBJ2-7; 10 nucleotides line up with TRBD1. TRBV6-7 is flagged as an ORF with uncertain function. The CDR3 covers 14 residues. V shed 10 bases and J 2 bases; nucleotides not matched to a gene: 8. CDR3 DNA: TGTGCCATGGGACGGGACAGGGGAACCTACGAGCAGTACTTC. This translates into CAMGRDRGTYEQYF.

The V call is TRBV11-3, the J call TRBJ2-7; D not certain. Germline V gene data show CDR1 as SGHNT and CDR2 as YENEEA. The ends were cut back, 1 base at V and 2 bases at J, with 9 bases in the middle. The CDR3 contains 14 residues. This chain's CDR3 is CASSLGSHTYEQYF. The CDR3 DNA reads as TGTGCCAGCAGCTTAGGGTCGCACACCTACGAGCAGTACTTC.

In DNA, the CDR3 is TGTGCCAGCACCCAGGCGGGGGGGCACTACGAGCAGTACTTC. This codes for CASTQAGGHYEQYF. The V and J genes are TRBV6-5 and TRBJ2-7; TRBD2 matches at 9 bases. This CDR3 comprises 14 residues. J was trimmed by 3 bases and V by 7 bases; bases with no gene match: 7. Germline values: CDR1 MNHEY, CDR2 SVGAGI.

The chain uses TRBV19 and TRBJ1-5; a possible D gene is TRBD1 (5 bases). Germline CDR1 is LNHDA and CDR2 is SQIVND (reference sequence). Trimming pared 9 bases from V and 1 base from J, leaving 16 bases between. The CDR3 has 15 amino acids. CDR3 sequence reads: CASARRGLSNQPQHF. In DNA, the CDR3 is TGTGCCAGCGCCCGACGGGGGTTGAGCAATCAGCCCCAGCATTTT.

The rearrangement links TRBV21-1 to TRBJ2-7; the table's D call, TRBD2, has no DNA check behind it. TRBV21-1 is designated a pseudogene. This CDR3 is 15 amino acids long. CDR3: CASIPSGTGSYEQYF. In nucleotides, the CDR3 is TGTGCCAGCATCCCCAGCGGGACGGGCTCCTACGAGCAGTACTTC.

This chain links TRBV2 with TRBJ1-5, with D perhaps matching TRBD1 (5 bases). The V end was cut by 5 bases, the J end by 4 bases, with 15 bases between. This CDR3 is 15 amino acids long. Germline CDR1 SNHLY, CDR2 FYNNEI. Here the CDR3 reads CASSLGDLANQPQHF. The CDR3 DNA reads TGTGCCAGCAGTCTAGGGGATTTGGCGAATCAGCCCCAGCATTTT.

The chain is built from TRBV21-1 and TRBJ1-6. TRBV21-1 is given as a pseudogene. The CDR3 extends over 15 amino acids. The CDR3, as DNA: TGTGCCAGCCCCCCACGGGGAGGACGGAATTCACCCCTCCACTTT. Its protein product is CASPPRGGRNSPLHF.

This chain connects TRBV2 to TRBJ2-4; 14 positions match TRBD2. V lost 6 bases and J lost 9; bases outside the gene matches: 10. Germline CDR1 and CDR2: SNHLY and FYNNEI. CDR3 length: 16 residues. The CDR3 protein is CASRGGLAGGGGIQYF. CDR3 in DNA: TGTGCCAGCAGGGGTGGACTAGCGGGGGGAGGAGGCATTCAGTACTTC. Complete variable domain (other parts from reference TRBV2 and TRBJ2-4): EPEVTQTPSHQVTQMGQEVILRCVPISNHLYFYWYRQILGQKVEFLVSFYNNEISEKSEIFDDQFSVERPDGSNFTLKIRSTKLEDSAMYFCASRGGLAGGGGIQYFGAGTRLSVL.

The V and J genes are TRBV7-9 and TRBJ2-7, with D unclear. Germline lookup yields CDR1 SEHNR and CDR2 FQNEAQ (reference sequence). CDR3 length: 18 amino acids. The V gene lost 1 base and the J gene lost 0 bases, with 19 bases spanning the gap. The CDR3 loop reads CASSLGHPISGNSYEQYF. The CDR3 DNA reads TGTGCCAGCAGCTTAGGGCACCCGATATCTGGTAACTCCTACGAGCAGTACTTC.

This chain links TRBV5-6 with TRBJ1-5, with no clear D. CDR1 SGHDT and CDR2 YYEEEE come from the germline V gene. The V gene lost 0 bases and the J gene lost 9 bases, with 10 bases spanning the gap. The CDR3 spans 13 residues. CDR3 loop: CASSLGNGAPQHF. The CDR3 nucleotides read TGTGCCAGCAGCTTGGGAAACGGTGCGCCCCAGCATTTT.

The V and J genes are TRBV7-2 and TRBJ2-7; possibly TRBD2 for D (5 bases). CDR1 is SGHTA, CDR2 FQGNSA, per germline. The CDR3 has 14 residues. Trimming removed 1 base from V and 0 bases from J, with 7 bases in between. The CDR3 DNA reads as TGTGCCAGCAGCTTAGAGCGGCGCTCCTACGAGCAGTACTTC. Amino acid sequence: CASSLERRSYEQYF. Based on the CDR3 plus reference TRBV7-2 and TRBJ2-7, the full variable domain is GAGVSQSPSNKVTEKGKDVELRCDPISGHTALYWYRQSLGQGLEFLIYFQGNSAPDKSGLPSDRFSAERTGGSVSTLTIQRTQQEDSAVYLCASSLERRSYEQYFGPGTRLTVT.

This clone showed up just once. The chain links TRBV7-2 to TRBJ1-2, with 8 nucleotides matching TRBD1. Germline V lookup: CDR1 SGHTA, CDR2 FQGNSA. This CDR3 spans 15 amino acids. With V trimmed by 5 bases and J by 3 bases, 8 bases remained unmatched. The CDR3 reads CASSHRTGRHYGYTF. CDR3 nucleotides: TGTGCCAGCAGCCACCGGACAGGGAGGCACTATGGCTACACCTTC.